The 18 T cell receptor beta chains listed next were all sequenced from one sample in a study of blood T cell repertoires in COVID-19. Profiled with immunoSEQ multiplex PCR; TCRdb holds only in-frame clones, not every one. The sample records roughly 53,000 clones, 80% to 85% being singletons. Sequencing was performed on peripheral blood. These receptors all stem from a middle-aged man with acute or convalescent COVID-19.

V is TRBV6-1 and J is TRBJ1-3, with 8 bases that match TRBD1. The ends lost 2 bases at V and 8 bases at J; junction bases unmatched: 8. The CDR3 is 15 residues long. Germline V CDR1 and CDR2: MNHNS, SASEGT. Here the CDR3 DNA reads TGTGCCAGCAGTGAAACTCGGCAGGGGGCGGACACCATATATTTT. Protein: CASSETRQGADTIYF.

This chain joins TRBV30 and TRBJ1-1; 7 bases line up with TRBD1. The CDR3 is 15 residues long. Germline-derived CDR1 and CDR2 are GTSNPN and SVGIG (reference sequence). V lost 2 bases to trimming and J lost 1 base; unmatched junction nucleotides: 7. The CDR3 sequence: CAWSREGQWNTEAFF. In DNA, the CDR3 is TGTGCCTGGAGTCGGGAGGGACAGTGGAACACTGAAGCTTTCTTT.

The rearrangement links TRBV5-1 to TRBJ2-4, with 9 bases fitting TRBD1. The V gene end was trimmed by 0 bases and the J gene end by 1 base; junction bases not matched to a gene: 2. In germline, CDR1 is SGHRS, CDR2 YFSETQ. This CDR3 spans 16 amino acids. The CDR3 protein is CASSLGQGVAKNIQYF. The CDR3 region has the DNA TGCGCCAGCAGCTTGGGACAGGGGGTGGCCAAAAACATTCAGTACTTC.

In regard to this clone: This sequence is one base from a far larger clone and is likely a read error. The same CDR3 also results from other DNA sequences found in this sample. The chain combines TRBV7-8 with TRBJ2-1; the match to TRBD2 covers 7 bases. V was clipped by 6 bases and J by 7 bases; unmatched bases: 12. CDR3 size: 15 residues. Germline V gene data show CDR1 as SGHVS and CDR2 as FQNEAQ. DNA of the CDR3: TGTGCCAGCAGTCCAGGAATGGGAGGGGTGAATGAGCAGTTCTTC. Residues: CASSPGMGGVNEQFF.

The chain employs TRBV2 and TRBJ1-6; D is undetermined. The CDR3 extends over 13 amino acids. Trimming took 3 bases from V and 7 from J, leaving 7 bases between them. Germline CDR1 reads SNHLY; CDR2 reads FYNNEI. In nucleotides, the CDR3 is TGTGCCAGCAGTGACGAGTCGAATTCACCCCTCCACTTT. Translating gives CASSDESNSPLHF.

The chain carries TRBV4-1 and TRBJ1-6; no clear D. This CDR3 spans 15 amino acids. Trimming shortened V by 4 bases and J by 3 bases, and 10 bases separated the two germline ends. The germline gives CDR1 MGHRA, CDR2 YSYEKL. The CDR3 sequence: CASSLLSRYNSPLHF. Written as DNA, the CDR3 is TGCGCCAGCAGCCTCTTAAGCCGCTATAATTCACCCCTCCACTTT.

V is TRBV4-1 and J is TRBJ2-2; 7 bases are shared with TRBD1. V gave up 2 bases and J gave up 5 bases; unmatched junction bases: 8. The CDR3 has 16 residues. Germline V gives CDR1 MGHRA, CDR2 YSYEKL. CDR3 DNA sequence: TGCGCCAGCAGCCAATCCCCGGGACAGAGAACCGGGGAGCTGTTTTTT. Its translation is CASSQSPGQRTGELFF.

This chain connects TRBV10-3 to TRBJ1-3, with 7 bases lining up with TRBD1. Germline V lookup: CDR1 ENHRY, CDR2 SYGVKD. The CDR3 length is 16 residues. Trimming took 2 bases from V and 3 from J; bases not matched to a gene: 7. The CDR3 is CAISEDREVGGNTIYF. For the CDR3, the DNA is TGTGCCATCAGTGAGGACAGGGAGGTTGGTGGAAACACCATATATTTT.

This chain uses TRBV7-2 with TRBJ1-4; D is ambiguous. The CDR3 sequence is 12 residues long. The germline CDR1 and CDR2 sequences are SGHTA and FQGNSA. V lost 5 bases and J 8 bases, leaving 9 bases between the germline ends. CDR3 DNA sequence: TGTGCCAGCAGCCGTCCGGGGGAAAAACTGTTTTTT. Its translation is CASSRPGEKLFF. Full variable domain (outside the CDR3, taken from reference TRBV7-2 and TRBJ1-4): GAGVSQSPSNKVTEKGKDVELRCDPISGHTALYWYRQSLGQGLEFLIYFQGNSAPDKSGLPSDRFSAERTGGSVSTLTIQRTQQEDSAVYLCASSRPGEKLFFGSGTQLSVL.

As DNA, the CDR3 is TGTGCCAGCAGCACCCTCCCGGGACTAGCTTTCGATGAGCAGTTCTTC. It is translated as CASSTLPGLAFDEQFF. J is TRBJ2-1 and V is TRBV7-9; 9 bases are shared with TRBD2. Germline trimming cut 5 bases from V and 8 bases from J; bases unmatched to any gene: 13. The CDR3 consists of 16 residues. Germline CDR1 is SEHNR and CDR2 is FQNEAQ (reference sequence).

The rearrangement uses TRBV3-1 (or the pseudogene TRBV3-2) and TRBJ1-2, with D perhaps matching TRBD1 (6 bases). CDR1 is LGHDT, CDR2 YNNKEL, per germline (reference sequence). V shed 1 base and J shed 1 base, with 10 bases lying between them. This CDR3 has 15 amino acids. DNA for the CDR3: TGTGCCAGCAGCCAAGTGACAGGTGTTAACTATGGCTACACCTTC. This translates into CASSQVTGVNYGYTF.

The V and J genes are TRBV3-1 (or the pseudogene TRBV3-2) and TRBJ1-1; no clear D gene. Trimming removed 2 bases from V and 5 bases from J, with 9 bases in between. CDR3 length: 13 amino acids. Germline V lookup: CDR1 LGHDT, CDR2 YNNKEL (reference sequence). The CDR3: CASSQNRETEAFF. The DNA for the CDR3 is TGTGCCAGCAGCCAAAACCGGGAGACTGAAGCTTTCTTT.

The chain recombines TRBV3-1 (or the pseudogene TRBV3-2) with TRBJ1-6; possible D gene TRBD1, 6 bases. Per germline, CDR1 LGHDT and CDR2 YNNKEL (reference sequence). V shed 1 base and J shed 7 bases, with 14 bases lying between them. The CDR3 consists of 16 residues. The CDR3 loop is CASSQADRSDNSPLHF. The CDR3 DNA reads as TGTGCCAGCAGCCAAGCAGACAGGTCAGACAATTCACCCCTCCACTTT.

This chain joins TRBV29-1 and TRBJ1-2; 7 bases line up with TRBD1. The length of the CDR3 is 13 residues. V dropped 4 bases and J dropped 7; count of bases not matched to a gene: 9. Germline CDR1 is SQVTM and CDR2 is ANQGSEA. This CDR3 is CSVAKEGAGGYTF. The CDR3 DNA sequence: TGCAGCGTTGCCAAAGAGGGGGCGGGTGGCTACACCTTC.

The chain has TRBV5-5 and TRBJ2-7; 10 positions match TRBD2. The CDR3 length is 15 residues. The ends lost 2 bases at V and 1 base at J; junction bases unmatched: 3. Per the germline V gene, CDR1 is SGHKS and CDR2 is YYEKEE (reference sequence). Here the CDR3 reads CASSLAGGLSYEQYF. The CDR3 nucleotides are TGTGCCAGCAGCTTAGCGGGAGGGTTATCCTACGAGCAGTACTTC. Full variable domain (remainder filled in from reference TRBV5-5 and TRBJ2-7): DAGVTQSPTHLIKTRGQQVTLRCSPISGHKSVSWYQQVLGQGPQFIFQYYEKEERGRGNFPDRFSARQFPNYSSELNVNALLLGDSALYLCASSLAGGLSYEQYFGPGTRLTVT.

For the CDR3, the DNA is TGTGCCGTCTTGGGACAGCCGAACACTGAAGCTTTCTTT. This sequence encodes CAVLGQPNTEAFF. This chain joins TRBV10-3 and TRBJ1-1, with 7 bases that match TRBD1. CDR1 is ENHRY, CDR2 SYGVKD, per germline. The CDR3 is made up of 13 amino acids. J gave up 1 base and V 11 bases, and 7 bases lay outside the gene matches.

V and J are TRBV7-2 and TRBJ2-3; D ambiguous. This CDR3 has 13 residues. The germline V and J ends were trimmed by 1 base and 6 bases, with 8 bases remaining between them. Germline CDR1 is SGHTA and CDR2 is FQGNSA. The CDR3, as DNA: TGTGCCAGCAGCTTAGGACAAAAGGATACGCAGTATTTT. Protein sequence: CASSLGQKDTQYF.

The chain combines TRBV29-1 with TRBJ2-7; 7 bases are shared with TRBD1. The germline CDR1 and CDR2 sequences are SQVTM and ANQGSEA. The trim removed 5 bases at V and 9 bases at J, leaving 7 bases unmatched. CDR3 size: 11 residues. The chain's CDR3 is CSVTTGSGQYF. In nucleotides, the CDR3 is TGCAGCGTTACGACAGGGAGCGGGCAGTACTTC.